This TCR beta chain appears in the sequencing data of a study of response to subunit inactivated influenza vaccine. V gave up 4 bases and J gave up 0 bases; unmatched junction bases: 6. This CDR3 contains 15 residues. The V gene's germline CDR1 is SGDLS and CDR2 YYNGEE. This clonotype came up a few times. Its antigen remains unknown. Findings and caveats of the study: With each seasonal influenza vaccination, the authors suggested, few new T cells are recruited.

TCRdb processed the RT-PCR reads anew with MiXCR; each CDR3 protein has one entry. The sample holds hundreds of thousands of distinct CDR3 sequences, 12% to 15% seen once. The chain is built from TRBV9 and TRBJ1-1, with 7 bases aligning to TRBD1. The specimen comprised PBMCs from blood, sampled roughly 15 days before vaccination. This receptor was identified in a man in his fifties or sixties who received an inactivated influenza vaccine. CDR3 sequence (DNA): TGTGCCAGCAGCCCATCAGGGGGGATGAACACTGAAGCTTTCTTT. Its protein is CASSPSGGMNTEAFF. The full variable domain, completed using reference TRBV9 and TRBJ1-1, is DSGVTQTPKHLITATGQRVTLRCSPRSGDLSVYWYQQSLDQGLQFLIQYYNGEERAKGNILERFSAQQFPDLHSELNLSSLELGDSALYFCASSPSGGMNTEAFFGQGTRLTVV.